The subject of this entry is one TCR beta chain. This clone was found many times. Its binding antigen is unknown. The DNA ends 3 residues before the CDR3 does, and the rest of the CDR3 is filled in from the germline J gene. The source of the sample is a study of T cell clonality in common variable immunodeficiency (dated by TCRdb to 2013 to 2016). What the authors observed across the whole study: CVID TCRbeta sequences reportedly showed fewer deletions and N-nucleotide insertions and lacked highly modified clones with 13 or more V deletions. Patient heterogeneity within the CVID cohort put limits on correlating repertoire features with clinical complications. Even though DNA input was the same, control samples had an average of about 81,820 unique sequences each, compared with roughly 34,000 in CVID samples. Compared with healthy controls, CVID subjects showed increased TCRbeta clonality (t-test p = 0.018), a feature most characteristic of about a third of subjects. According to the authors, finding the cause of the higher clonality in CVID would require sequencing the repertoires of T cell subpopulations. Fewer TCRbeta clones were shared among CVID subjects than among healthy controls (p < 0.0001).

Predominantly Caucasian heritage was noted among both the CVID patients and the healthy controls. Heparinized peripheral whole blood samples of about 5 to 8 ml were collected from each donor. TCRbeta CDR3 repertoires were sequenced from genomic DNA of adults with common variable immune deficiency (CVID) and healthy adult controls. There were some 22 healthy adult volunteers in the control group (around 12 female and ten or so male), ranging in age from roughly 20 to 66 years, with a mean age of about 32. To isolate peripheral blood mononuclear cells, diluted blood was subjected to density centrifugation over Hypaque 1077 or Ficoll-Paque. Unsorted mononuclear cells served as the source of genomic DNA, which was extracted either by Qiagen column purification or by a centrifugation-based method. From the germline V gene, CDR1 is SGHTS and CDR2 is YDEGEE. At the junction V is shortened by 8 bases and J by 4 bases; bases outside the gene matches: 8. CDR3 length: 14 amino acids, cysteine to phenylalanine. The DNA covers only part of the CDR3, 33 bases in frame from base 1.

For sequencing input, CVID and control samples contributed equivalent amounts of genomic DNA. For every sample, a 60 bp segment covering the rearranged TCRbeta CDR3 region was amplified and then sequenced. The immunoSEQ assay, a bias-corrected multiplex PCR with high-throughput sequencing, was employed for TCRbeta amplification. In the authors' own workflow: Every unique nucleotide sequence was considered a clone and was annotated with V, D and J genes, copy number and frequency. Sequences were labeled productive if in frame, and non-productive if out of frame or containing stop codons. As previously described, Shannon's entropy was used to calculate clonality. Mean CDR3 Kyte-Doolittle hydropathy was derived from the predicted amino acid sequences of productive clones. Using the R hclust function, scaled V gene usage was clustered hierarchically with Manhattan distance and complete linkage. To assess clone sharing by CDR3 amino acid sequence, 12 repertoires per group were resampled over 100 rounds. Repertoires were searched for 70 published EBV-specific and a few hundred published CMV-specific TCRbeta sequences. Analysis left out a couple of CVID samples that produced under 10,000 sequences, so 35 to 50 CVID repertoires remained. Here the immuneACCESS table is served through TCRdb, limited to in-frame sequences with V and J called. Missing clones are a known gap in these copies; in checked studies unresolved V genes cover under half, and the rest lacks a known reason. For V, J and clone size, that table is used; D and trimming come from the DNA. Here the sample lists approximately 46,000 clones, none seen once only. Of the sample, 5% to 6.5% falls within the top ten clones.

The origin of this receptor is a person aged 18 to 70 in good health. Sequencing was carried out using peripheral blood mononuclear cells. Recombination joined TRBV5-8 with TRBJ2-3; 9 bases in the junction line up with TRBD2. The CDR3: CASLRGGRSDTQYF. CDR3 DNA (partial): TGTGCCAGTCTGCGGGGGGGCCGATCAGATACG.